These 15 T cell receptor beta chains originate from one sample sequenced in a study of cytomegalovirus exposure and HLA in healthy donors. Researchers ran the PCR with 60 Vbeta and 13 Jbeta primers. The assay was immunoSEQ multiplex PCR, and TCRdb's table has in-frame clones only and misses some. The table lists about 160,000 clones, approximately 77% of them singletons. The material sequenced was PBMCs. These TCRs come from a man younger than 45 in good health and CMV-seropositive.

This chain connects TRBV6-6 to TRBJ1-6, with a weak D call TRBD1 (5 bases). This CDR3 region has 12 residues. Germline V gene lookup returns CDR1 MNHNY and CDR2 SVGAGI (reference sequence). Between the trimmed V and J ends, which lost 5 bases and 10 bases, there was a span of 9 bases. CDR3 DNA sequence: TGTGCCAGCAGTCATCGGGGGTCACCCCTCCACTTT. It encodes CASSHRGSPLHF.

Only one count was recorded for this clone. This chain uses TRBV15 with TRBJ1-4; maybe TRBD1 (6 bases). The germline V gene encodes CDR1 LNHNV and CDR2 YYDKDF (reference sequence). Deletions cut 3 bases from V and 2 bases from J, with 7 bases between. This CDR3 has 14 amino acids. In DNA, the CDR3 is TGTGCCACCAGCAGCGGACAGACTAATGAAAAACTGTTTTTT. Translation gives CATSSGQTNEKLFF.

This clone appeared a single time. This chain's CDR3 is CASSLLSPTIVHEQYF. CDR3 in DNA: TGTGCCAGCAGCTTGCTAAGTCCTACGATAGTCCACGAGCAGTACTTC. V gene TRBV5-6 combines with J gene TRBJ2-7, with D uncertain. Germline CDR1 SGHDT, CDR2 YYEEEE. V was trimmed by 1 base and J by 5 bases, leaving 19 bases between them. The CDR3 runs 16 residues.

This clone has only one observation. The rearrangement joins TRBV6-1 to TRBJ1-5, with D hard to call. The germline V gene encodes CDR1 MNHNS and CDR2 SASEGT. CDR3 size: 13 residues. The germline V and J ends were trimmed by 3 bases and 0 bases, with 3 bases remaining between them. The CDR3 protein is CASSDNSNQPQHF. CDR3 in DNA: TGTGCCAGCAGTGACAATAGCAATCAGCCCCAGCATTTT.

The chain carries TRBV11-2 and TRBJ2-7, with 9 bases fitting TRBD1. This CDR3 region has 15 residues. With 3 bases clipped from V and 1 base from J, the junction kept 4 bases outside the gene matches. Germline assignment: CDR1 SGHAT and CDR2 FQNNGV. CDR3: CASSLTGGTSYEQYF. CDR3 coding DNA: TGTGCCAGCAGCTTGACAGGGGGGACGTCCTACGAGCAGTACTTC. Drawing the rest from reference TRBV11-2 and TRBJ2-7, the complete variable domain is EAGVAQSPRYKIIEKRQSVAFWCNPISGHATLYWYQQILGQGPKLLIQFQNNGVVDDSQLPKDRFSAERLKGVDSTLKIQPAKLEDSAVYLCASSLTGGTSYEQYFGPGTRLTVT.

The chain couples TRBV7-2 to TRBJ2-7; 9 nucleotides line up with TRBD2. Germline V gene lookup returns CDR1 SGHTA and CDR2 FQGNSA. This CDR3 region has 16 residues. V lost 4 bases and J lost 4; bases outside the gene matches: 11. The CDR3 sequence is CASSSQLSGGPYEQYF. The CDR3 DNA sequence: TGTGCCAGCAGCTCCCAACTTAGCGGGGGCCCTTACGAGCAGTACTTC.

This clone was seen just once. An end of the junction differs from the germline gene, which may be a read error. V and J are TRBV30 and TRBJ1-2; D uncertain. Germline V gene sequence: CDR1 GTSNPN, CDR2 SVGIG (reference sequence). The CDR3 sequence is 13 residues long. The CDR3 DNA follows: TGTGCCTGGAGTGTAGTCCCCCCCTATCGCTACACCTTC. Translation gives CAWSVVPPYRYTF.

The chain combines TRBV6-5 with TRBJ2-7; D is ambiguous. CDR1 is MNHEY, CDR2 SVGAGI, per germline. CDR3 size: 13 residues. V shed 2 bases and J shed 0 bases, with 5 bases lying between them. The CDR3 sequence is CASSYGHSYEQYF. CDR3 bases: TGTGCCAGCAGTTACGGGCACTCCTACGAGCAGTACTTC.

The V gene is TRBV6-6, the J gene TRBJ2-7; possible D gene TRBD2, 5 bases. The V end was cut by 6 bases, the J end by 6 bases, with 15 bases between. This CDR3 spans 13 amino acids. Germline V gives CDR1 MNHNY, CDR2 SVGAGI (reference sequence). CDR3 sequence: CASSPTGIGEQYF. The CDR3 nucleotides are TGTGCCAGCAGCCCCACCGGGATTGGCGAGCAGTACTTC.

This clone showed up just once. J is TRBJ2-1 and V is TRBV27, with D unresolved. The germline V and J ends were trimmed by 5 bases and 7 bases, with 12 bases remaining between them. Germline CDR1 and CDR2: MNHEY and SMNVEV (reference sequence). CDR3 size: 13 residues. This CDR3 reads CASSPYDTNEQFF. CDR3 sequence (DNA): TGTGCCAGCAGTCCATACGACACAAATGAGCAGTTCTTC.

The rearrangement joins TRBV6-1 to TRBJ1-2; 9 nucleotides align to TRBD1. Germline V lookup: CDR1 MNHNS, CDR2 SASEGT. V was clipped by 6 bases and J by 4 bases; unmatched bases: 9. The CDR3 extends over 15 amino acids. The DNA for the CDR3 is TGTGCCAGCAGGTTCACAGGGGGCGCTGGCTATGGCTACACCTTC. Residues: CASRFTGGAGYGYTF.

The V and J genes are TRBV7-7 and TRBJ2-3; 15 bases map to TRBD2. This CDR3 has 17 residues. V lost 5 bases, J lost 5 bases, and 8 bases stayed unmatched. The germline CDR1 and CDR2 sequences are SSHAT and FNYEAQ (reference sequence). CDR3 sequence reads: CASSPQPGLAGGDTQYF. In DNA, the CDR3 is TGTGCCAGCAGCCCACAGCCGGGACTAGCGGGGGGAGATACGCAGTATTTT.

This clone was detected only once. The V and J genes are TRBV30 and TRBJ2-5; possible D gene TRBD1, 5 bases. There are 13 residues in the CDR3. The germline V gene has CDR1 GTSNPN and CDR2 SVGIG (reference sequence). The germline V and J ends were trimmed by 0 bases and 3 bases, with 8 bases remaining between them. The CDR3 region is CAWSVDREETQYF. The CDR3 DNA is TGTGCCTGGAGTGTAGACAGAGAAGAGACCCAGTACTTC.

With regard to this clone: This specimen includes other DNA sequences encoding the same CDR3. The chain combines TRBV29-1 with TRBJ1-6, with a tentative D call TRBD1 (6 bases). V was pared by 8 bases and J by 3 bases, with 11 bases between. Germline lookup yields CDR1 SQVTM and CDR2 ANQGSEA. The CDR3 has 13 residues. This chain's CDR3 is CSTPDSYNSPLHF. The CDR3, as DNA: TGCAGCACCCCGGACAGCTATAATTCACCCCTCCACTTT.

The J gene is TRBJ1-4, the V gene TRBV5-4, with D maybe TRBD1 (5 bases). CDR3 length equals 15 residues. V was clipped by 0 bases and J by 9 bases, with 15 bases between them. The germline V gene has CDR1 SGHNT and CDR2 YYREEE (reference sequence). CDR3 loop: CASSLGTSAGQKLFF. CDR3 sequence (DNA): TGTGCCAGCAGCTTGGGGACATCAGCAGGCCAAAAACTGTTTTTT. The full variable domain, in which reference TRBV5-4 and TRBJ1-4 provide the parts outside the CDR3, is ETGVTQSPTHLIKTRGQQVTLRCSSQSGHNTVSWYQQALGQGPQFIFQYYREEENGRGNFPPRFSGLQFPNYSSELNVNALELDDSALYLCASSLGTSAGQKLFFGSGTQLSVL.